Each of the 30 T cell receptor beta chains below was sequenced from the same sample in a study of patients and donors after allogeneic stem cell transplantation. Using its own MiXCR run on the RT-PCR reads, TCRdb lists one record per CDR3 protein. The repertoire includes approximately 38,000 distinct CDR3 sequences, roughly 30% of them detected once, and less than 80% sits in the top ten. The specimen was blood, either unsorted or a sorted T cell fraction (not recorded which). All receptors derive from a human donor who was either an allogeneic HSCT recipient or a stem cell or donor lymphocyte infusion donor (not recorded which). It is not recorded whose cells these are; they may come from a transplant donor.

This CDR3 reads CSARTRDPDGQPQHF. In DNA, the CDR3 is TGCAGTGCTAGGACCCGGGACCCCGACGGGCAGCCCCAGCATTTT. V gene TRBV20-1 combines with J gene TRBJ1-5, with a tentative D call TRBD1 (5 bases). The germline V gene encodes CDR1 DFQATT and CDR2 SNEGSKA (reference sequence). The CDR3 is 15 residues long. V was trimmed by 3 bases and J by 7 bases, leaving 19 bases between them.

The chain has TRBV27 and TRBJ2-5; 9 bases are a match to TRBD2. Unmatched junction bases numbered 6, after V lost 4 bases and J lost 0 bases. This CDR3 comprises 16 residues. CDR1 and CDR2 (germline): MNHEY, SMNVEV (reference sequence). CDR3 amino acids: CASSSVAGAYQETQYF. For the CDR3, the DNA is TGTGCCAGCAGTTCGGTAGCGGGAGCTTACCAAGAGACCCAGTACTTC.

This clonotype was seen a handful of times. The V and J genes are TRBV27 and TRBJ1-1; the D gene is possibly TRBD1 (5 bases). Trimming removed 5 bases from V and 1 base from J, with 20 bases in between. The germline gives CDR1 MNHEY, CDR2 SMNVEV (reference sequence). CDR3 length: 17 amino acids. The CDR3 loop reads CASSATVTGRRNTEAFF. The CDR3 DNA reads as TGTGCCAGCAGTGCGACCGTTACGGGACGGAGGAACACTGAAGCTTTCTTT.

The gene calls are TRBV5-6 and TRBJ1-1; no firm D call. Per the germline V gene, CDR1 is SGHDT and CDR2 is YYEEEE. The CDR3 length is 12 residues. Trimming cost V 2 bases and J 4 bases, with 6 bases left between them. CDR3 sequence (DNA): TGTGCCAGCAGCTTTTTACGCACTGAAGCTTTCTTT. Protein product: CASSFLRTEAFF.

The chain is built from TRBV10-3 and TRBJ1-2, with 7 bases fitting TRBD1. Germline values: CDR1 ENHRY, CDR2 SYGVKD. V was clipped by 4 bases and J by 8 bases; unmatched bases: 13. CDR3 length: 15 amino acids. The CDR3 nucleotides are TGTGCCATCAGTGGAACCGGGACAGCGGGCGGAGGCTACACCTTC. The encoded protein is CAISGTGTAGGGYTF.

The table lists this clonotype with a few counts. The CDR3 region has the DNA TGCGCCAGCAGCCAAGACCCCCTAGGGCTGAACACTGAAGCTTTCTTT. Its protein product is CASSQDPLGLNTEAFF. V usage is TRBV4-3 and J usage is TRBJ1-1; D unresolved. This CDR3 spans 16 amino acids. CDR1 and CDR2 from the germline V gene are LGHNA and YSLEER. Deletions cut 0 bases from V and 0 bases from J, with 11 bases between.

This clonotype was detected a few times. The CDR3 sequence: CAISGMGGANYGYTF. In nucleotides, the CDR3 is TGTGCCATCAGTGGGATGGGGGGAGCTAACTATGGCTACACCTTC. The chain carries TRBV10-3 and TRBJ1-2; D may be TRBD1 (5 bases). The CDR3 length is 15 residues. Trimming stripped 4 bases from V and 0 bases from J, with 12 bases between. Germline CDR1 is ENHRY and CDR2 is SYGVKD.

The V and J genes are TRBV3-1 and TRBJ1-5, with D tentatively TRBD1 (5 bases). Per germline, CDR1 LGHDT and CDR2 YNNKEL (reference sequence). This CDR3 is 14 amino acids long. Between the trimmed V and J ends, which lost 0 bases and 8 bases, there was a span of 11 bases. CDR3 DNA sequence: TGTGCCAGCAGCCAAGATGCAGGGCGGAAGCCCCAGCATTTT. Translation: CASSQDAGRKPQHF.

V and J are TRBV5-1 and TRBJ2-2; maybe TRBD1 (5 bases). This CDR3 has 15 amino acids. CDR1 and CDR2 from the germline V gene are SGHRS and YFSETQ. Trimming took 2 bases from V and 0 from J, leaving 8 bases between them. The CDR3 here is CASSFFRANTGELFF. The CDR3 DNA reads TGCGCCAGCAGCTTCTTCAGGGCGAACACCGGGGAGCTGTTTTTT.

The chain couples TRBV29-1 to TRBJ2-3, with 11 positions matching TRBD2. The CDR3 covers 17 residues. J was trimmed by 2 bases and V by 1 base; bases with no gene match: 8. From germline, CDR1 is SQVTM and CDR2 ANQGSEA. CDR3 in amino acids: CSVEVPLLAGVTDTQYF. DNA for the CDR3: TGCAGCGTTGAAGTCCCTCTACTAGCGGGAGTCACAGATACGCAGTATTTT.

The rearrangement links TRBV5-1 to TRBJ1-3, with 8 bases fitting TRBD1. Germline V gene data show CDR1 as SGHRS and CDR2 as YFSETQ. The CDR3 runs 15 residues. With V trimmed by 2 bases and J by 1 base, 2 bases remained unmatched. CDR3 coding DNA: TGCGCCAGCAGCTTCGGGACAGGATCTGGAAACACCATATATTTT. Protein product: CASSFGTGSGNTIYF.

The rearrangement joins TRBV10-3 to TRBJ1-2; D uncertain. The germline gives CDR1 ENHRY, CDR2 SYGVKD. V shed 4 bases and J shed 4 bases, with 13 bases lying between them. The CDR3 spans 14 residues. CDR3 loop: CAISAPELSYGYTF. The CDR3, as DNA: TGTGCCATCAGTGCCCCGGAGCTTAGCTATGGCTACACCTTC.

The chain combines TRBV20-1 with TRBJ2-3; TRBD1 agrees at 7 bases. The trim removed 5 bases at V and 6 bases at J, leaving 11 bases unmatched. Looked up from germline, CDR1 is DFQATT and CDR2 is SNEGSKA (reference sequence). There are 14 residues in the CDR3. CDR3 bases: TGCAGTGCTCTATCAGGGACAGTTAGGGATACGCAGTATTTT. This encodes CSALSGTVRDTQYF.

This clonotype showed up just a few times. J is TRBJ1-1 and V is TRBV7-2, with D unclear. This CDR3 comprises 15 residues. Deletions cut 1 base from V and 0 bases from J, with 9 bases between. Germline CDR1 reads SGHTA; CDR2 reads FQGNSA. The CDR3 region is CASSLDGRLNTEAFF. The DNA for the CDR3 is TGTGCCAGCAGCTTAGACGGCAGGTTGAACACTGAAGCTTTCTTT.

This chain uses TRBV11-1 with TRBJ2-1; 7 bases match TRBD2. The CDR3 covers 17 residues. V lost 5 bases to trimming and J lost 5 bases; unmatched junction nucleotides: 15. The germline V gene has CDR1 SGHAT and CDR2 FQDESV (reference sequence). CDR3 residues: CASSLPLRPAGNNEQFF. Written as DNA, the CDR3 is TGTGCCAGCAGCCTCCCGCTTAGGCCAGCGGGAAACAATGAGCAGTTCTTC. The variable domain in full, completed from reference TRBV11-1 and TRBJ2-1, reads EAEVAQSPRYKITEKSQAVAFWCDPISGHATLYWYRQILGQGPELLVQFQDESVVDDSQLPKDRFSAERLKGVDSTLKIQPAELGDSAMYLCASSLPLRPAGNNEQFFGPGTRLTVL.

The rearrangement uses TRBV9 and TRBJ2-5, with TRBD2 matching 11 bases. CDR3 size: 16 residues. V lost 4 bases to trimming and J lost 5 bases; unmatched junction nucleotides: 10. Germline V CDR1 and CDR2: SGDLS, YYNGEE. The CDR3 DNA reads TGTGCCAGCAGCCCTTCTAGCGGGAGGCCCCTTGAGACCCAGTACTTC. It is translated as CASSPSSGRPLETQYF.

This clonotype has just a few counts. CDR3 protein: CASRRSATPNEKLFF. Here the CDR3 DNA reads TGCGCCAGCCGGCGGTCCGCCACTCCGAATGAAAAACTGTTTTTT. V usage is TRBV5-1 and J usage is TRBJ1-4; D remains unclear. The CDR3 totals 15 residues. Per the germline V gene, CDR1 is SGHRS and CDR2 is YFSETQ. V dropped 7 bases and J dropped 5 bases, with 18 bases sitting between them.

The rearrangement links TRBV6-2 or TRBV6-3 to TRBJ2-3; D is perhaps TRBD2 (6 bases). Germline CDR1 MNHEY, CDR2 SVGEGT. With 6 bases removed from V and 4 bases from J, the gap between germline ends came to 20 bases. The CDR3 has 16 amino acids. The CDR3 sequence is CASSIGLLHPPDTQYF. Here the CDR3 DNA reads TGTGCCAGCAGCATTGGACTACTCCACCCCCCAGATACGCAGTATTTT.

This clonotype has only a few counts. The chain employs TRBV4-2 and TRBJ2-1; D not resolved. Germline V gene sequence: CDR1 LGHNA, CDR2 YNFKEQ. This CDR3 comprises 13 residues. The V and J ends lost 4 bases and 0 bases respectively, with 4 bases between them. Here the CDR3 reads CASSPASYNEQFF. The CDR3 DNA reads TGTGCCAGCAGCCCAGCCTCCTACAATGAGCAGTTCTTC.

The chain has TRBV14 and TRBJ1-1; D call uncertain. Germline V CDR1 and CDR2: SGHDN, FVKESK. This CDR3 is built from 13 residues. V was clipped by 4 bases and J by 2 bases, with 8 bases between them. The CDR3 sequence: CASSLQKNTEAFF. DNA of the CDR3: TGTGCCAGCAGCCTCCAAAAAAACACTGAAGCTTTCTTT.

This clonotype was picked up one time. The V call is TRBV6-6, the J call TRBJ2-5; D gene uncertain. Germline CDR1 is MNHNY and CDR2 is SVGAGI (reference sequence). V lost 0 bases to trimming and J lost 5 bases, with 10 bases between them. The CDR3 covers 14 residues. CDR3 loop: CASSYSTIRETQYF. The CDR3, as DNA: TGTGCCAGCAGTTACTCGACGATACGGGAGACCCAGTACTTC.

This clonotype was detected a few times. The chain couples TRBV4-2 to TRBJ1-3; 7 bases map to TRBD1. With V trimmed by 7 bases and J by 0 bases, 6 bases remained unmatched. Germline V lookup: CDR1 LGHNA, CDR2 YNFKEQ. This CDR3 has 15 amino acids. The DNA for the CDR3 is TGTGCCAGCAACCCGACAGGGTCCTCTGGAAACACCATATATTTT. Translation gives CASNPTGSSGNTIYF.

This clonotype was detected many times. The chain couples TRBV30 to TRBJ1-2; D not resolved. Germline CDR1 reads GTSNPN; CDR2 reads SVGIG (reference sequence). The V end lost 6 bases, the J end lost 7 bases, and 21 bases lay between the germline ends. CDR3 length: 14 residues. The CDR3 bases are TGTGCCTGCAGCCCCGGACGGTTAATGGGTGGCTACACCTTC. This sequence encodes CACSPGRLMGGYTF.

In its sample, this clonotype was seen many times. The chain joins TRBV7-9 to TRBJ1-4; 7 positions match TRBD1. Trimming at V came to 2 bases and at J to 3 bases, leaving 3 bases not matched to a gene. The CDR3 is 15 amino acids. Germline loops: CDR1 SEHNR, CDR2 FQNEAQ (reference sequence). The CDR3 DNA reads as TGTGCCAGCAGCTTATCCGGGACAGCTAATGAAAAACTGTTTTTT. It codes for CASSLSGTANEKLFF.

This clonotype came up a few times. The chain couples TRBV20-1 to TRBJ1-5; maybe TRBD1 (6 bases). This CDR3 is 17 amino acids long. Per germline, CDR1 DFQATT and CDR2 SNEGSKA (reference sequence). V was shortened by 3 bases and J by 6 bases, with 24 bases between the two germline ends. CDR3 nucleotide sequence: TGCAGTGCTAGCTCCACCGGTGACAGGCCTTCTTTTCAGCCCCAGCATTTT. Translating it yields CSASSTGDRPSFQPQHF.

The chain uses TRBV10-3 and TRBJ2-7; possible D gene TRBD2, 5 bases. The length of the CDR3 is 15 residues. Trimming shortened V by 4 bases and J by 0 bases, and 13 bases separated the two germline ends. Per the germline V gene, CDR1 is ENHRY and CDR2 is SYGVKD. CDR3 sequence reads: CAISGSGTLSYEQYF. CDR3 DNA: TGTGCCATCAGTGGGAGCGGAACACTCTCCTACGAGCAGTACTTC.

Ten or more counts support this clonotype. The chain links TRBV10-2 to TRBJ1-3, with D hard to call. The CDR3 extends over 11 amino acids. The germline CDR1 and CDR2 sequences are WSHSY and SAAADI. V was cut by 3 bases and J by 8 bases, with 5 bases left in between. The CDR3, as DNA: TGCGCCAGCAGTGACGGAGACACCATATATTTT. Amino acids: CASSDGDTIYF.

The CDR3 spells CSVTIGAGELFF. The CDR3 DNA sequence: TGCAGCGTGACGATTGGGGCCGGGGAGCTGTTTTTT. The V call is TRBV29-1, the J call TRBJ2-2; D call uncertain. The V and J ends lost 6 bases and 6 bases respectively, with 11 bases between them. This CDR3 has 12 amino acids. Germline lookup yields CDR1 SQVTM and CDR2 ANQGSEA.

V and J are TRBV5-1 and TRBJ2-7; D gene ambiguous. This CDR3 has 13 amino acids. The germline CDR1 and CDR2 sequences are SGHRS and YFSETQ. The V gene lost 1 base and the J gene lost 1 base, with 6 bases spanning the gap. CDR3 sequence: CASSLTDSYEQYF. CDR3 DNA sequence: TGCGCCAGCAGCTTGACAGATTCCTACGAGCAGTACTTC.

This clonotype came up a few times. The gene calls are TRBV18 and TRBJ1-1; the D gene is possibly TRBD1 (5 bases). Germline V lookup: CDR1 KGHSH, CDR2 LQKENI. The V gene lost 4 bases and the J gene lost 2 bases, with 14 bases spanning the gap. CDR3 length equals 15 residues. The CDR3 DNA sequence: TGTGCCAGCTCACTGACCGGGGGAAGAAACACTGAAGCTTTCTTT. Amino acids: CASSLTGGRNTEAFF.